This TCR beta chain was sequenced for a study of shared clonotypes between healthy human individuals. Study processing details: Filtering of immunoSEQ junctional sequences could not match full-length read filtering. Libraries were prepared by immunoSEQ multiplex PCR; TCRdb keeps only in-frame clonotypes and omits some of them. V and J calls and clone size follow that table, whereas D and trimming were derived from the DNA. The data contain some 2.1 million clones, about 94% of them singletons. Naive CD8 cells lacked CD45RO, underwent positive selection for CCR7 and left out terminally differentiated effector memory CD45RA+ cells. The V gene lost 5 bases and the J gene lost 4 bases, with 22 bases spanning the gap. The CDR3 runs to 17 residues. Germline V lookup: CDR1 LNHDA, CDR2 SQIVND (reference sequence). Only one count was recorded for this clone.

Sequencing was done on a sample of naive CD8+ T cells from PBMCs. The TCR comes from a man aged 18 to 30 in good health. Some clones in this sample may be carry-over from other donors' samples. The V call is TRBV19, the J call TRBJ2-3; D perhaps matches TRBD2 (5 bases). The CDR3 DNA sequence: TGTGCCAGTAGTTCCCGACGGGGATACGAGGGCTCAGATACGCAGTATTTT. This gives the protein CASSSRRGYEGSDTQYF.